This note documents a single T cell receptor beta chain sequence. This receptor's antigen is unknown. No much larger clone exists at a distance of one base, and base qualities are not known. This sample is part of a study of blood T cell repertoires in COVID-19 (dated by TCRdb to 2020 to 2022). Notes on the research overall: Samples covering the acute and convalescent phases of COVID-19 were provided by collaborators in the United States, Italy and Spain. The prospective study material was composed of cDNA or gDNA derived from T cells, B-cell-depleted T cells, or PBMCs. The dataset comprised deeply sampled blood TCRbeta repertoires from subjects exposed to, actively infected with, or recovered from COVID-19. The repertoires were released in a freely available public database meant as a resource for research on the immune response to SARS-CoV-2. Samples were obtained from the ongoing ImmuneRACE study (first 160 participants) and from 950 to 1,500 subjects provided by 6 global collaborators. A de-identified subject ID, COVID-19 status, age in years and sex were almost always included in the sample metadata. Where available, HLA class I and class II types were obtained from metadata supplied by the sample provider rather than from assay-based typing.

The cysteine opens and the phenylalanine closes a CDR3 of 15 amino acids. Just the 45-base CDR3 DNA is kept, in frame starting at base 1. Looking up the germline V gene yields CDR1 KGHDR and CDR2 SFDVKD. The V end gives up 4 bases and the J end 3 bases, leaving 5 bases in the junction not matched to a gene. One collaborating source in Seattle enrolled patients during active infection and followed them longitudinally through the course of disease. Collaborating institutions collected whole blood in K2EDTA tubes following their own protocols. For TCRbeta analysis, collaborators shipped samples as frozen whole blood, isolated PBMCs, or DNA extracted from either of those sample types. Here is what the overall study found, with its caveats: Clinical and demographic metadata were provided uncurated, with the amount varying by source and participant.

TCRbeta CDR3 regions were amplified from genomic DNA using the immunoSEQ Assay, a bias-controlled multiplex PCR. As for the original processing: The number of nucleated cells in each sample was estimated from the amplification of reference gene primers within the assay. To quantify the absolute abundance of each unique TCRbeta CDR3 rearrangement, sequence reads were collapsed and filtered. For each sample, productive Simpson clonality was calculated as the square root of Simpson's diversity index across productive rearrangements. TCRdb limited this immuneACCESS table to in-frame rearrangements with V and J called. A share of clones is missing; checked studies link under half to unresolved V genes, and the rest is unexplained. That table gives V, J and clone size, and the DNA gave D and trimming. The sample includes about 260,000 clones, with around 90% observed a single time. About 10% of the sample lies in the top ten.

Sequenced: peripheral blood. The sequence was collected from a woman between 70 and 85 years old with COVID-19, enrolled during active disease. The receptor chain draws on TRBV24-1 and TRBJ1-5, with TRBD1 identical over 7 junction bases. The DNA sequence follows: TGTGCCACCAGTGACGGGGACAGTTACAATCAGCCCCAGCATTTT. The encoded protein is CATSDGDSYNQPQHF.